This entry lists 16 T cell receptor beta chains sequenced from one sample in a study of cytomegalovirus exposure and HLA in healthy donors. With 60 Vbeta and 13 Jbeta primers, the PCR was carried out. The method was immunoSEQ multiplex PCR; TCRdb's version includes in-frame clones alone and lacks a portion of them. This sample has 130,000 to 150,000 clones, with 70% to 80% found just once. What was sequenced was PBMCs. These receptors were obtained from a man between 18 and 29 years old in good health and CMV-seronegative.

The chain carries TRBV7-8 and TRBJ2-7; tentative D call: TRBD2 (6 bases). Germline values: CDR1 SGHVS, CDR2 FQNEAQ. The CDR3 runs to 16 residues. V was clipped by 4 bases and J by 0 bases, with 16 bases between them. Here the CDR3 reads CASSSPGLQPSYEQYF. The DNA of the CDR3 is TGTGCCAGCAGCTCGCCGGGACTCCAACCCTCCTACGAGCAGTACTTC. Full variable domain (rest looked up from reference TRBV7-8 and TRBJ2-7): GAGVSQSPRYKVAKRGQDVALRCDPISGHVSLFWYQQALGQGPEFLTYFQNEAQLDKSGLPSDRFFAERPEGSVSTLKIQRTQQEDSAVYLCASSSPGLQPSYEQYFGPGTRLTVT.

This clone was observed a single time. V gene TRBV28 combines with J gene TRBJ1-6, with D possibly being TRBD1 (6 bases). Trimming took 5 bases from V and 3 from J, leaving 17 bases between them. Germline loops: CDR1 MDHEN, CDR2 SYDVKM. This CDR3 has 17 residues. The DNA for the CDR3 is TGTGCCAGCAGTGCCCCGGGAAAAGGGGGCTATAATTCACCCCTCCACTTT. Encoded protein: CASSAPGKGGYNSPLHF.

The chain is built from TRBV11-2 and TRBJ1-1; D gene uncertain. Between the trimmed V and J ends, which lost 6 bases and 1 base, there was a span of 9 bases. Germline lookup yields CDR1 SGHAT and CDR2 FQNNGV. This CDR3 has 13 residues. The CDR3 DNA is TGTGCCAGCAGAGAGACGGGGAACACTGAAGCTTTCTTT. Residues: CASRETGNTEAFF. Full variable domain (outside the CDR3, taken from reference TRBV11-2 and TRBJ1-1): EAGVAQSPRYKIIEKRQSVAFWCNPISGHATLYWYQQILGQGPKLLIQFQNNGVVDDSQLPKDRFSAERLKGVDSTLKIQPAKLEDSAVYLCASRETGNTEAFFGQGTRLTVV.

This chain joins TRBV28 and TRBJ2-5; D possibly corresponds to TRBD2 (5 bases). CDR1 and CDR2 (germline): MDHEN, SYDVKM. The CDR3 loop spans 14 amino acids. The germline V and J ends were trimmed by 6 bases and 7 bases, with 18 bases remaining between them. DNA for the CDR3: TGTGCCAGCAGCACGGACGGGCCCGGAGGGACCCAGTACTTC. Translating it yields CASSTDGPGGTQYF.

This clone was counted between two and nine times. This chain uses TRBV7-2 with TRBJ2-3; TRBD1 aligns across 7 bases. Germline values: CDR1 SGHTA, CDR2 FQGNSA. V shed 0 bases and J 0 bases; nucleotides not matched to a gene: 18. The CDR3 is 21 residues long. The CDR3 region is CASSLARSPPRQGKSTDTQYF. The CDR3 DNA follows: TGTGCCAGCAGCTTAGCCAGAAGCCCACCAAGACAGGGAAAGAGCACAGATACGCAGTATTTT.

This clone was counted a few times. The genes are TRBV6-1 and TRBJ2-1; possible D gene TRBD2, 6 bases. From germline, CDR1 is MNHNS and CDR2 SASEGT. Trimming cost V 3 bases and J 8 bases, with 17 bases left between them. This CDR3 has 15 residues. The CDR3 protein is CASSEGLGGLDEQFF. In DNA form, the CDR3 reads TGTGCCAGCAGTGAGGGGCTGGGAGGACTCGATGAGCAGTTCTTC.

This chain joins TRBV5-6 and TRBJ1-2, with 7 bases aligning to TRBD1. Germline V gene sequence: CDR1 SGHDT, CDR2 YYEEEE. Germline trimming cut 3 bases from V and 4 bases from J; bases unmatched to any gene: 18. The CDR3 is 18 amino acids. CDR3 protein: CASSSMLTTGRTLYGYTF. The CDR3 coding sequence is TGTGCCAGCAGCTCGATGCTAACGACAGGGAGAACACTCTATGGCTACACCTTC.

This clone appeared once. The CDR3 loop reads CASSLFANRNTEAFF. The CDR3, as DNA: TGTGCCAGCAGCTTATTTGCGAATCGGAACACTGAAGCTTTCTTT. The chain employs TRBV7-3 and TRBJ1-1; D uncertain. Germline lookup yields CDR1 SGHTA and CDR2 FQGTGA. This CDR3 has 15 residues. Trimming removed 2 bases at V and 1 base at J, with 11 bases between.

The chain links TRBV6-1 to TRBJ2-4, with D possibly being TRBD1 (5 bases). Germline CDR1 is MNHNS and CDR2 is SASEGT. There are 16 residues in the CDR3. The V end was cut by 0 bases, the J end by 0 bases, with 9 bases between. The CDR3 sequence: CASSEATALAKNIQYF. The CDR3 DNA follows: TGTGCCAGCAGTGAAGCGACAGCTCTAGCCAAAAACATTCAGTACTTC.

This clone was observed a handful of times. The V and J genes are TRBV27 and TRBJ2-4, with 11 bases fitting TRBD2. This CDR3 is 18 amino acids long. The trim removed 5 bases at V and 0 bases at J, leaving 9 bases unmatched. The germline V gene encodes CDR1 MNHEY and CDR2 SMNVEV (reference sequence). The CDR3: CASSQRLAGRLAKNIQYF. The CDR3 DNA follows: TGTGCCAGCAGTCAACGACTAGCGGGAAGACTAGCCAAAAACATTCAGTACTTC.

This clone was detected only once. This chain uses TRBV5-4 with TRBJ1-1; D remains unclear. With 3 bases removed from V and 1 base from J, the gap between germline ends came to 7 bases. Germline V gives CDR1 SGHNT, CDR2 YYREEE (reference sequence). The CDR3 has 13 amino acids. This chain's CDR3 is CASSWAENTEAFF. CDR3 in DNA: TGTGCCAGCAGCTGGGCAGAGAACACTGAAGCTTTCTTT.

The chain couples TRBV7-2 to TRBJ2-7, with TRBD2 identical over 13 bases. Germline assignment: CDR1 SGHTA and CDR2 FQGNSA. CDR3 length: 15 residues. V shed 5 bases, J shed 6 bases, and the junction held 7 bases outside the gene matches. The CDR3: CASSPGLAGASEQYF. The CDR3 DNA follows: TGTGCCAGCAGCCCCGGACTAGCGGGAGCTTCCGAGCAGTACTTC.

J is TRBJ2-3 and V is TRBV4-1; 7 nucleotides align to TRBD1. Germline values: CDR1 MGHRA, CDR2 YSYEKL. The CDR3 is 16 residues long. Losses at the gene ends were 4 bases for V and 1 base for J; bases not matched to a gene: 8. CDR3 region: CASSLTGAQGTDTQYF. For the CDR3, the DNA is TGCGCCAGCAGCCTCACAGGGGCGCAGGGCACAGATACGCAGTATTTT.

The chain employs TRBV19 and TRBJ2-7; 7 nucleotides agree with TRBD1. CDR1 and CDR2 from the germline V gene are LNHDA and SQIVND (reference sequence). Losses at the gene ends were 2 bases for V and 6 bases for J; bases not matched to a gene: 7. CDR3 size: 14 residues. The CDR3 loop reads CASSISLSGGEQYF. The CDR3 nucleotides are TGTGCCAGTAGTATATCCCTCTCAGGGGGCGAGCAGTACTTC.

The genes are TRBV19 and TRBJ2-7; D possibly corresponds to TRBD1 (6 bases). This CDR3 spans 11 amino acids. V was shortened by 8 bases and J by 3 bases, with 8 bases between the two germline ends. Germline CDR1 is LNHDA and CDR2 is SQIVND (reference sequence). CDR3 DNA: TGTGCCAGTTTCAGGGGCTACGAGCAGTACTTC. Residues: CASFRGYEQYF. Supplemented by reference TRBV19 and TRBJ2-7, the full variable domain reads DGGITQSPKYLFRKEGQNVTLSCEQNLNHDAMYWYRQDPGQGLRLIYYSQIVNDFQKGDIAEGYSVSREKKESFPLTVTSAQKNPTAFYLCASFRGYEQYFGPGTRLTVT.

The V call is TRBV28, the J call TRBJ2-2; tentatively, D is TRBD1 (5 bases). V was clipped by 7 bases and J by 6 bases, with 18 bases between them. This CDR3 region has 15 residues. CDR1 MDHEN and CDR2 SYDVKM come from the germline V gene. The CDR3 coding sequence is TGTGCCAGCACCGCCAGCCAGGGAAAGGCCGGGGAGCTGTTTTTT. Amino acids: CASTASQGKAGELFF.